These 5 T cell receptor beta chains were sequenced from one sample in a study of blood T cell repertoires in COVID-19. Generated by immunoSEQ multiplex PCR, the TCRdb table keeps only in-frame clones and is missing some. The table lists 150,000 to 200,000 clones, 85% to 90% of them singletons. What was sequenced was peripheral blood. The receptor source for this set is a young woman with active or convalescent COVID-19.

J is TRBJ1-1 and V is TRBV15; D call uncertain. The CDR3 covers 13 residues. Germline V gives CDR1 LNHNV, CDR2 YYDKDF (reference sequence). The V end was cut by 0 bases, the J end by 2 bases, with 4 bases between. CDR3 sequence: CATSRELNTEAFF. The CDR3 DNA follows: TGTGCCACCAGCAGAGAGCTAAACACTGAAGCTTTCTTT.

The CDR3 bases are TGCGCCAGCAGCTTGGAAGGGGCCAGCTCCTACGAGCAGTACTTC. Translation gives CASSLEGASSYEQYF. The genes are TRBV5-1 and TRBJ2-7; tentative D call: TRBD1 (5 bases). CDR3 length: 15 residues. V gave up 0 bases and J gave up 0 bases, with 10 bases separating them. Looked up from germline, CDR1 is SGHRS and CDR2 is YFSETQ. The whole variable domain, remainder taken from reference TRBV5-1 and TRBJ2-7, is KAGVTQTPRYLIKTRGQQVTLSCSPISGHRSVSWYQQTPGQGLQFLFEYFSETQRNKGNFPGRFSGRQFSNSRSEMNVSTLELGDSALYLCASSLEGASSYEQYFGPGTRLTVT.

On this clone: Other DNA sequences from this sample encode an identical CDR3 as well. This chain uses TRBV2 with TRBJ1-3; no clear D. The V end was cut by 1 base, the J end by 15 bases, with 10 bases between. The CDR3 extends over 11 amino acids. The germline CDR1 and CDR2 sequences are SNHLY and FYNNEI. CDR3 protein: CASSEGGWKYF. The CDR3 DNA sequence: TGTGCCAGCAGTGAAGGAGGCTGGAAATATTTT.

This chain joins TRBV5-4 and TRBJ2-1; no reliable D call. This CDR3 contains 15 residues. Germline values: CDR1 SGHNT, CDR2 YYREEE (reference sequence). The V gene lost 0 bases and the J gene lost 3 bases, with 10 bases spanning the gap. This chain's CDR3 is CASSLDLVVYNEQFF. The CDR3 DNA reads TGTGCCAGCAGCTTGGACTTAGTGGTCTACAATGAGCAGTTCTTC.

The chain couples TRBV18 to TRBJ1-3; D is uncertain. The CDR3 consists of 15 residues. Trimming removed 2 bases at V and 0 bases at J, with 8 bases between. Germline V gives CDR1 KGHSH, CDR2 LQKENI. In nucleotides, the CDR3 is TGTGCCAGCTCACCAAAGCGAAGCTCTGGAAACACCATATATTTT. It translates to CASSPKRSSGNTIYF.